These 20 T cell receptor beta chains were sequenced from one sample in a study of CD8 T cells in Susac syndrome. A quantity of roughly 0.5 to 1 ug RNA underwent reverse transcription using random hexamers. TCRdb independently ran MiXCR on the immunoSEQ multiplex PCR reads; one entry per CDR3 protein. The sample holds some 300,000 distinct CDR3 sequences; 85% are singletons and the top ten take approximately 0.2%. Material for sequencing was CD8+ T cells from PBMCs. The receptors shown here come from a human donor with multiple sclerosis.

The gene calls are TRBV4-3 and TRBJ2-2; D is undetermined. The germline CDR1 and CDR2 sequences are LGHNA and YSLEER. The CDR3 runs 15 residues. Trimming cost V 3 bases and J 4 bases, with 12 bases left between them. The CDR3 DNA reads TGCGCCAGCAGCCAGGCCCTGTGGGCCACCGGGGAGCTGTTTTTT. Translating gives CASSQALWATGELFF.

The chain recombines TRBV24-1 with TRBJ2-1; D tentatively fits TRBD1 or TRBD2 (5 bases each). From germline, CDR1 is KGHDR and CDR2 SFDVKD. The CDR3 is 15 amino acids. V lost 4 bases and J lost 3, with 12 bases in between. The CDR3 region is CATSDPGTSYNEQFF. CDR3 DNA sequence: TGTGCCACCAGTGACCCCGGGACGAGCTACAATGAGCAGTTCTTC.

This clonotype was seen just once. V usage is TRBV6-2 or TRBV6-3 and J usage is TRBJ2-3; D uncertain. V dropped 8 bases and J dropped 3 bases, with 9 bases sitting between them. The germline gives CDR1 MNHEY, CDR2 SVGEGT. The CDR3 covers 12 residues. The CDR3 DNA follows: TGTGCCAGCGGGATAAATACAGATACGCAGTATTTT. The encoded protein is CASGINTDTQYF.

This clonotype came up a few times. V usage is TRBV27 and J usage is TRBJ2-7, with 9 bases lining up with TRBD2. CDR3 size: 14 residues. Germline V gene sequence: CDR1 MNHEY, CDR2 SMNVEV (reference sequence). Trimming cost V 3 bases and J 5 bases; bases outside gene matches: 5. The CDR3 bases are TGTGCCAGCAGTTTCGCGGGAGGGCTGAACGAGCAGTACTTC. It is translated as CASSFAGGLNEQYF.

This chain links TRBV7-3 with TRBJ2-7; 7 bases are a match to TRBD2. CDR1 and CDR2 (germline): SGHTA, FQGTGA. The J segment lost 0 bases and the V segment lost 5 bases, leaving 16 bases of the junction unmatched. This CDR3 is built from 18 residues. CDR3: CASSATTGAGTSSYEQYF. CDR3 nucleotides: TGTGCCAGCAGCGCAACCACCGGAGCGGGAACCAGCTCCTACGAGCAGTACTTC.

This chain's CDR3 is CASSVGYGYTF. The DNA of the CDR3 is TGTGCCAGCAGCGTAGGCTATGGCTACACCTTC. V and J are TRBV9 and TRBJ1-2; no reliable D call. V shed 0 bases and J shed 4 bases, with 1 base lying between them. Germline assignment: CDR1 SGDLS and CDR2 YYNGEE. The CDR3 runs to 11 residues.

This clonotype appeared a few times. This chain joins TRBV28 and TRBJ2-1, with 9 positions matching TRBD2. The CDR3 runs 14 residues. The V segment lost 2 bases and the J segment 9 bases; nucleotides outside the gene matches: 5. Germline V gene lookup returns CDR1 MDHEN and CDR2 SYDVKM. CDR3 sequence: CASSLAGGPGEQFF. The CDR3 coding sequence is TGTGCCAGCAGTTTAGCGGGAGGGCCGGGTGAGCAGTTCTTC.

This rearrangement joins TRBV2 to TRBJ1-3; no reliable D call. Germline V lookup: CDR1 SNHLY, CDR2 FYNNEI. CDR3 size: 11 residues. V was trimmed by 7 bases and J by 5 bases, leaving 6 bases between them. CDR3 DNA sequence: TGTGCCAGCATCAGCAGAAACACCATATATTTT. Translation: CASISRNTIYF.

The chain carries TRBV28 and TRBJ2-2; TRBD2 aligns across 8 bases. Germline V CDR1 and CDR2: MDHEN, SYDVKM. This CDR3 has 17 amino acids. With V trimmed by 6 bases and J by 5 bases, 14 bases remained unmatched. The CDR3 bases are TGTGCCAGCAGCCGGGACCGGGAGGGGGGCGAAACCGGGGAGCTGTTTTTT. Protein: CASSRDREGGETGELFF.

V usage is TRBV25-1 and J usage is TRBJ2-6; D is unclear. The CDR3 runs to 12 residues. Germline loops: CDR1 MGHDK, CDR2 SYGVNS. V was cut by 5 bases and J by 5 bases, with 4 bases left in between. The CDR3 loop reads CASSIRANVLTF. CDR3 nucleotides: TGTGCCAGCAGTATTAGGGCCAACGTCCTGACTTTC.

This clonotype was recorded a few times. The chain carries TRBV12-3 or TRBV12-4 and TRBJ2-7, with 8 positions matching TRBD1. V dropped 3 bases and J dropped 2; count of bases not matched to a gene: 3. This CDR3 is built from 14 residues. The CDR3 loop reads CASSLGRGPYEQYF. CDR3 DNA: TGTGCCAGCAGTTTGGGCAGGGGGCCCTACGAGCAGTACTTC.

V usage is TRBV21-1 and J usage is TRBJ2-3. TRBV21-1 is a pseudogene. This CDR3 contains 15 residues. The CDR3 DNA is TGTGCCAGCAGCAAAGCGGCCAGGCTCACAGATACGCAGTATTTT. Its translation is CASSKAARLTDTQYF.

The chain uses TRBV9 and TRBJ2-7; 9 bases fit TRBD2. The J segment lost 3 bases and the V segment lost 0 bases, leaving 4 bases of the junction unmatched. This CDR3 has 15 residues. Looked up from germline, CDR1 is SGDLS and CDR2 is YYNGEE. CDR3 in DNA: TGTGCCAGCAGCGTAGAAGGTAGCGGGAGCTACGAGCAGTACTTC. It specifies CASSVEGSGSYEQYF. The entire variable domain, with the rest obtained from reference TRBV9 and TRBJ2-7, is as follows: DSGVTQTPKHLITATGQRVTLRCSPRSGDLSVYWYQQSLDQGLQFLIQYYNGEERAKGNILERFSAQQFPDLHSELNLSSLELGDSALYFCASSVEGSGSYEQYFGPGTRLTVT.

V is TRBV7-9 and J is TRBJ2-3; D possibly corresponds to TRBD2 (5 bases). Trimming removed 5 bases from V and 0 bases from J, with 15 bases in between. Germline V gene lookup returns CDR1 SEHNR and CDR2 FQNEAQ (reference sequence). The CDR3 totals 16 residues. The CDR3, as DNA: TGTGCCAGCAGCCCCGACTACACCGCTAGCACAGATACGCAGTATTTT. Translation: CASSPDYTASTDTQYF.

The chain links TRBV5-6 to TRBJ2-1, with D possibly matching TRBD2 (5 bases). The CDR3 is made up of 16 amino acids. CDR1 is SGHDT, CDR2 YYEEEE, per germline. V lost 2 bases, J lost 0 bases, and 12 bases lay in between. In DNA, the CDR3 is TGTGCCAGCAGCTTTCAAACGGGAAGCTCCTACAATGAGCAGTTCTTC. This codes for CASSFQTGSSYNEQFF.

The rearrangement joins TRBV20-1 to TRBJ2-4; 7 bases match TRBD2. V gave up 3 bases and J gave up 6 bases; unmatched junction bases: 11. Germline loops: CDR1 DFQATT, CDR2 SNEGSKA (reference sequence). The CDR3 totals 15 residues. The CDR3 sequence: CSASRPGLGLNIQYF. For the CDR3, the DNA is TGCAGTGCTAGTCGTCCCGGACTAGGATTAAACATTCAGTACTTC.

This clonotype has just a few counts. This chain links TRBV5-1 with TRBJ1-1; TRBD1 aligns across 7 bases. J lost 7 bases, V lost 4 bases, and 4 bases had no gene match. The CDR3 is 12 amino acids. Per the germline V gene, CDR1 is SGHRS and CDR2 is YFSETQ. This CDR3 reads CASSPGTVEAFF. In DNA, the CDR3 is TGCGCCAGCAGCCCGGGGACAGTTGAAGCTTTCTTT.

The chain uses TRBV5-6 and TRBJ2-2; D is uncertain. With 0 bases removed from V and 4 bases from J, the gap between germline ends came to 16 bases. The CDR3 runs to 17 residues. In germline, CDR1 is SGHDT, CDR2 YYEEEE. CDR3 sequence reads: CASSLEGQLLLTGELFF. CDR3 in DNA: TGTGCCAGCAGCTTGGAAGGGCAGCTACTCCTCACCGGGGAGCTGTTTTTT. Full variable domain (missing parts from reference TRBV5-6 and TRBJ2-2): DAGVTQSPTHLIKTRGQQVTLRCSPKSGHDTVSWYQQALGQGPQFIFQYYEEEERQRGNFPDRFSGHQFPNYSSELNVNALLLGDSALYLCASSLEGQLLLTGELFFGEGSRLTVL.

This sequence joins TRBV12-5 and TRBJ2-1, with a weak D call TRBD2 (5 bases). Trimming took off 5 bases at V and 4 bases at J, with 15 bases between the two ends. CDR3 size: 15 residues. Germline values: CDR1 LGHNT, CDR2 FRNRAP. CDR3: CASGQGASWYNEQFF. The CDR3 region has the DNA TGTGCTAGTGGTCAAGGTGCTAGCTGGTACAATGAGCAGTTCTTC.

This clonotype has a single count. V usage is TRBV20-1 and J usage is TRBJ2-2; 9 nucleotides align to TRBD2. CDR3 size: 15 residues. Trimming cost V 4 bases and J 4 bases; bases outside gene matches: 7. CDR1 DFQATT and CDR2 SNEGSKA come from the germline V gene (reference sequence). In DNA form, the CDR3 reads TGCAGTGCTAAGGCACTAGCGGGTGGCACCGGGGAGCTGTTTTTT. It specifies CSAKALAGGTGELFF.